This entry is about one TCR beta chain. The data are from a study of control samples from healthy donors and cancer patients. This CDR3 comprises 15 residues. Germline CDR1 is SGHNT and CDR2 is YYREEE (reference sequence). Trimming cost V 0 bases and J 0 bases, with 9 bases left between them. TCRdb keeps only in-frame clones here, not all; method: immunoSEQ multiplex PCR. The profile covers almost 85,000 clones, with approximately 82% appearing a single time and 11% taken by the ten largest. Material for sequencing was PBMCs. The sequence was collected from a man aged 60-69 years with head and neck cancer. V gene TRBV5-4 combines with J gene TRBJ1-1; no definite D call. The CDR3 region has the DNA TGTGCCAGCAGCTTGGCCGCCAGGCTGAACACTGAAGCTTTCTTT. Translating it yields CASSLAARLNTEAFF. Full variable domain (missing parts from reference TRBV5-4 and TRBJ1-1): ETGVTQSPTHLIKTRGQQVTLRCSSQSGHNTVSWYQQALGQGPQFIFQYYREEENGRGNFPPRFSGLQFPNYSSELNVNALELDDSALYLCASSLAARLNTEAFFGQGTRLTVV.